The rows below give T cell receptor beta chains drawn from one sample of a study of CD8 T cells in Susac syndrome. TCRdb called the immunoSEQ multiplex PCR reads again in MiXCR, with one record for every CDR3 protein. The sample records 180,000 or so distinct CDR3 sequences, nearly 97% being singletons. Input material: CD4+ T cells from PBMCs. Source of these receptors: a human donor with multiple sclerosis. Each CDR3 is given with its conserved first and last residue. The D gene is left open where the match is weak. The size field is filled for only some rows; it gives once, few, many or a size class.

v_gene	d_gene	abundance	j_gene	CDR3aa	CDR3nt
TRBV18	NA	NA	TRBJ2-5	CASSPRAGETQYF	TGTGCCAGCTCACCACGAGCAGGGGAGACCCAGTACTTC
TRBV25-1	TRBD1	NA	TRBJ1-2	CASTAGGIYYGYTF	TGTGCCAGCACGGCAGGGGGCATTTACTATGGCTACACCTTC
TRBV12-3/TRBV12-4	NA	NA	TRBJ2-4	CASSFLSSGDIQYF	TGTGCCAGCAGTTTTTTGAGCAGCGGAGACATTCAGTACTTC
TRBV30	NA	NA	TRBJ2-3	CAWSRAGFTDTQYF	TGTGCCTGGAGTCGGGCAGGGTTCACAGATACGCAGTATTTT
TRBV6-2/TRBV6-3	NA	NA	TRBJ1-6	CASSSHPPGTSSYNSPLHF	TGTGCCAGCAGTTCTCACCCGCCCGGGACAAGCTCCTATAATTCACCCCTCCACTTT
TRBV29-1	TRBD2	few	TRBJ2-1	CSVGGGSYNEQFF	TGCAGCGTTGGCGGGGGCTCCTACAATGAGCAGTTCTTC
TRBV15	TRBD1	NA	TRBJ1-2	CATSRDLGQGIGYTF	TGTGCCACCAGCAGAGATTTGGGACAGGGGATTGGCTACACCTTC
TRBV29-1	NA	NA	TRBJ1-1	CSVAGFRTEAFF	TGCAGCGTAGCAGGGTTCCGGACTGAAGCTTTCTTT
TRBV20-1	NA	NA	TRBJ1-6	CSARRSPSSYNSPLHF	TGCAGTGCTAGAAGGAGTCCCAGCTCCTATAATTCACCCCTCCACTTT
TRBV15	TRBD1	NA	TRBJ2-1	CATSRPGQKVYNEQFF	TGTGCCACCAGCAGACCGGGACAGAAAGTTTACAATGAGCAGTTCTTC
TRBV12-5	NA	NA	TRBJ1-1	CASGLWTENTEAFF	TGTGCTAGTGGTTTGTGGACAGAGAACACTGAAGCTTTCTTT
TRBV6-5	NA	NA	TRBJ1-2	CASSHRQGYYGYTF	TGTGCCAGCAGTCACCGTCAGGGGTACTATGGCTACACCTTC
TRBV6-2/TRBV6-3	NA	NA	TRBJ2-1	CASRKGEYNEQFF	TGTGCCAGCCGGAAAGGGGAATACAATGAGCAGTTCTTC
TRBV18	NA	NA	TRBJ2-1	CASSDRSTYNEQFF	TGTGCCAGCTCAGACAGGTCAACCTACAATGAGCAGTTCTTC
TRBV7-2	TRBD2	NA	TRBJ2-1	CASSSSAGGHNEQFF	TGTGCCAGCAGCTCCTCAGCGGGGGGCCACAATGAGCAGTTCTTC
TRBV12-3/TRBV12-4	NA	NA	TRBJ1-2	CASSPWTGAYGYTF	TGTGCCAGCAGTCCGTGGACGGGGGCCTATGGCTACACCTTC
TRBV27	NA	NA	TRBJ1-1	CASSGETSLNTEAFF	TGTGCCAGCAGTGGCGAGACAAGCTTGAACACTGAAGCTTTCTTT
TRBV6-6	TRBD2	once	TRBJ2-1	CASSYISGGAYNEQFF	TGTGCCAGCAGTTACATCAGCGGGGGGGCCTACAATGAGCAGTTCTTC
TRBV29-1	TRBD1	NA	TRBJ2-7	CSVTRDRGLEQYF	TGCAGCGTTACCCGGGACAGGGGGCTTGAGCAGTACTTC
TRBV19	TRBD1	NA	TRBJ1-5	CASTGQNNQPQHF	TGTGCCAGTACGGGACAGAACAATCAGCCCCAGCATTTT
TRBV12-3/TRBV12-4	NA	once	TRBJ2-7	CASSLQDSFYEQYF	TGTGCCAGCAGTTTACAGGACAGCTTCTACGAGCAGTACTTC
TRBV3-1	NA	NA	TRBJ1-5	CASSYRVTNQPQHF	TGTGCCAGCAGTTACAGGGTTACCAATCAGCCCCAGCATTTT
TRBV29-1	NA	NA	TRBJ1-5	CSVVIVLGQPQHF	TGCAGCGTTGTGATTGTGTTGGGTCAGCCCCAGCATTTT
TRBV12-3/TRBV12-4	NA	NA	TRBJ1-2	CASSLGSGANGGYTF	TGTGCCAGCAGTTTAGGATCAGGGGCCAACGGGGGCTACACCTTC
TRBV3-1	NA	NA	TRBJ2-5	CASSQDLVLQETQYF	TGTGCCAGCAGCCAAGATCTAGTGTTGCAGGAGACCCAGTACTTC
TRBV27	NA	NA	TRBJ1-2	CASSGGVAYGYTF	TGTGCCAGCAGTGGAGGTGTGGCCTATGGCTACACCTTC
TRBV20-1	NA	NA	TRBJ2-7	CSAHRGTAPLVF	TGCAGTGCCCATAGGGGGACCGCACCCTTGGTTTTC
TRBV18	NA	few	TRBJ2-1	CASSPLGDEQFF	TGTGCCAGCTCACCGCTCGGTGATGAGCAGTTCTTC
TRBV4-2	TRBD2	NA	TRBJ2-3	CASSQDSGGVENTQYF	TGTGCCAGCAGCCAAGATTCGGGGGGGGTGGAAAATACGCAGTATTTT
TRBV29-1	TRBD2	NA	TRBJ2-3	CSVPERGAPVDTQYF	TGCAGCGTTCCTGAGCGGGGGGCTCCGGTAGATACGCAGTATTTT
TRBV6-5	NA	NA	TRBJ2-7	CASKGRGSEQYF	TGTGCCAGCAAGGGCAGGGGAAGCGAGCAGTACTTC
TRBV30	NA	NA	TRBJ2-3	CAWSVQGGSTDTQYF	TGTGCCTGGAGTGTACAAGGGGGAAGCACAGATACGCAGTATTTT
TRBV5-1	NA	NA	TRBJ2-7	CASSLEGAEQYF	TGCGCCAGCAGCTTGGAGGGTGCCGAGCAGTACTTC
TRBV30	NA	NA	TRBJ2-1	CAWNRGQPQFF	TGTGCCTGGAATCGTGGACAGCCTCAGTTCTTC
TRBV12-3/TRBV12-4	TRBD1	NA	TRBJ1-6	CASSEATGVGSPLHF	TGTGCCAGCAGTGAAGCGACAGGGGTTGGTTCACCCCTCCACTTT
TRBV7-2	NA	once	TRBJ1-6	CASGPQGSSYNSPLHF	TGTGCCAGCGGCCCACAGGGTAGCTCCTATAATTCACCCCTCCACTTT
TRBV7-9	NA	NA	TRBJ2-5	CASRGGEGIGKTQYF	TGTGCCAGCAGGGGCGGGGAAGGGATCGGAAAGACCCAGTACTTC
TRBV12-3/TRBV12-4	TRBD1	NA	TRBJ2-7	CASSFRTGKSYEQYF	TGTGCCAGCAGTTTTCGGACAGGCAAATCCTACGAGCAGTACTTC
TRBV6-2/TRBV6-3	TRBD2	NA	TRBJ2-7	CASRSTSGGLGEQYF	TGTGCCAGCAGGTCCACGAGCGGGGGATTGGGCGAGCAGTACTTC
TRBV29-1	NA	NA	TRBJ2-4	CSVDWGSGHIQYF	TGCAGCGTTGATTGGGGGAGTGGACACATTCAGTACTTC
TRBV29-1	NA	NA	TRBJ1-1	CSAGEVNGAFF	TGCAGCGCCGGGGAGGTAAACGGGGCTTTCTTT
TRBV6-6	NA	few	TRBJ2-7	CASSYYSSYEQYF	TGTGCCAGCAGTTACTACAGCTCCTACGAGCAGTACTTC
TRBV20-1	TRBD1	NA	TRBJ2-7	CSAETGGGPPIEQYF	TGCAGTGCCGAGACAGGGGGGGGACCGCCTATCGAGCAGTACTTC
TRBV7-9	TRBD2	NA	TRBJ2-5	CASSPGTGLAGGTETQYF	TGTGCCAGCAGCCCCGGGACGGGACTAGCGGGGGGGACGGAGACCCAGTACTTC
TRBV6-2/TRBV6-3	NA	NA	TRBJ1-6	CASSPDGYNSPLHF	TGTGCCAGCAGCCCCGACGGCTATAATTCACCCCTCCACTTT
TRBV12-3/TRBV12-4	NA	few	TRBJ1-2	CASSQPRATYGYTF	TGTGCCAGCAGTCAACCCCGGGCTACCTATGGCTACACCTTC
TRBV7-8	NA	once	TRBJ1-1	CASTELGVSLAEAFF	TGTGCCAGCACCGAACTTGGGGTATCATTGGCTGAAGCTTTCTTT
TRBV18	TRBD1	NA	TRBJ2-7	CASSPLGQGALYEQYF	TGTGCCAGCTCACCGTTGGGACAGGGGGCCCTCTACGAGCAGTACTTC
TRBV24-1	TRBD1	NA	TRBJ2-7	CATAPGQENYEQYF	TGTGCCACCGCCCCAGGACAGGAGAACTACGAGCAGTACTTC
TRBV3-1	TRBD1	NA	TRBJ1-4	CASSRGQGVNEKLFF	TGTGCCAGCAGCCGGGGACAGGGGGTAAATGAAAAACTGTTTTTT
TRBV20-1	NA	NA	TRBJ1-2	CSAPGTGYTF	TGCAGTGCACCAGGGACTGGCTACACCTTC
TRBV5-1	TRBD1	NA	TRBJ2-1	CASSRQGVAGDEQFF	TGCGCCAGCAGCCGACAGGGGGTGGCCGGCGATGAGCAGTTCTTC
TRBV12-3/TRBV12-4	NA	NA	TRBJ2-7	CASSLMVGQGAYEQYF	TGTGCCAGCAGTTTAATGGTAGGGCAAGGGGCATACGAGCAGTACTTC
TRBV30	NA	once	TRBJ2-7	CACLDPGGYEQYF	TGTGCCTGCCTGGACCCCGGAGGCTACGAGCAGTACTTC
TRBV29-1	TRBD2	NA	TRBJ2-3	CSPRLRGDTDTQYF	TGCAGCCCCCGCTTGCGGGGGGACACAGATACGCAGTATTTT
TRBV29-1	NA	NA	TRBJ2-6	CSVGRGFTSGANVLTF	TGCAGCGTTGGCAGGGGATTTACCTCTGGGGCCAACGTCCTGACTTTC
TRBV7-9	NA	NA	TRBJ2-5	CASSRGGAETQYF	TGTGCCAGCAGCCGTGGGGGGGCTGAGACCCAGTACTTC
TRBV6-5	TRBD2	NA	TRBJ2-5	CASSYGGLAGGQETQYF	TGTGCCAGCAGTTACGGCGGACTAGCGGGTGGCCAAGAGACCCAGTACTTC